This T cell receptor (beta chain) came from a study of CXCR3-negative and CXCR3-positive naive CD8 T cells. The libraries of TRB cDNA were constructed through 5' RACE using UMI labels. TCRdb re-called the 5' RACE reads and gives one entry per CDR3 protein, without DNA. Found here are about 82,000 distinct CDR3 sequences; the top ten clones hold approximately 1%. This receptor was identified in a human donor in good health. Some clones in this sample may be carry-over from other donors' samples. Sequenced sample: naive CXCR3- CD8+ T cells from blood. Subset indicated: CD45RO-CCR7+CD27+CD95- naive CD8+ T cells lacking CXCR3 (TNR3-).

CDR3 sequence reads: CASSYTGVGYEQYF. The gene calls are TRBV6-5 and TRBJ2-7; TCRdb's D call of TRBD1 is untestable without DNA. The CDR3 has 14 residues. Per the germline V gene, CDR1 is MNHEY and CDR2 is SVGAGI.